The rows below give T cell receptor beta chains drawn from one sample of a study of TIL therapy for anti-PD-1-resistant metastatic lung cancer. Repertoires were generated with immunoSEQ multiplex PCR, while TCRdb's copy carries only in-frame clones and drops some. The sample lists more than 90,000 clones; about two thirds were seen once. The specimen was tumor tissue, collected at baseline. Source of these receptors: a person aged 25 to 80 with non-small cell lung cancer. Each CDR3 is given with its conserved first and last residue. The D gene is left open where the match is weak. Clone size appears in some rows only: once, few, many, or a class for an expanded clone.

size: .; D: .; V: TRBV29-1; J: TRBJ1-2; DNA: TGCAGCGCCTTCTATGGGGGGGAATACACCTTC; CDR3: CSAFYGGEYTF
size: .; D: .; V: TRBV6-2/TRBV6-3; J: TRBJ2-1; DNA: TGTGCCAGCAGTTACTCCAGGGGCTTGCAGTTCTTC; CDR3: CASSYSRGLQFF
size: .; D: TRBD1; V: TRBV7-6; J: TRBJ1-2; DNA: TGTGCCAGCAGCTTGGGGAGGACAGGGGGCGAGTATGGCTACACCTTC; CDR3: CASSLGRTGGEYGYTF
size: .; D: .; V: TRBV19; J: TRBJ1-4; DNA: TGTGCCAGTAGTATGGAAAGGGGAGGAGGGAAACTGTTTTTT; CDR3: CASSMERGGGKLFF
size: .; D: .; V: TRBV29-1; J: TRBJ2-2; DNA: TGCAGCGCCAGGGTCACCGGGGAGCTGTTTTTT; CDR3: CSARVTGELFF
size: .; D: TRBD1; V: TRBV19; J: TRBJ2-3; DNA: TGTGCCAGTAGTGATTGGGACAGGGAAGGTGGAGATACGCAGTATTTT; CDR3: CASSDWDREGGDTQYF
size: .; D: TRBD2; V: TRBV6-5; J: TRBJ2-1; DNA: TGTGCCAGCACATCCGGGGGGGGACTCAGGGATGAGCAGTTCTTC; CDR3: CASTSGGGLRDEQFF
size: .; D: TRBD1; V: TRBV28; J: TRBJ1-4; DNA: TGTGCCAGCAGTTCGACCGGGACAGGGAGAGAAAAACTGTTTTTT; CDR3: CASSSTGTGREKLFF
size: few; D: TRBD1; V: TRBV24-1; J: TRBJ2-7; DNA: TGTGCCACCAGTGATCCGACCGGGACAGGGCTCTACGAGCAGTACTTC; CDR3: CATSDPTGTGLYEQYF
size: few; D: .; V: TRBV7-9; J: TRBJ1-1; DNA: TGTGCCAGCAGTCCAGGCCTCCAATACCTCAACGAAGCTTTCTTT; CDR3: CASSPGLQYLNEAFF
size: .; D: .; V: TRBV3-1/TRBV3-2; J: TRBJ1-6; DNA: TGTGCCAGCAGCCCTGACAGAGGTAATTCACCCCTCCACTTT; CDR3: CASSPDRGNSPLHF
size: .; D: TRBD1; V: TRBV12-3/TRBV12-4; J: TRBJ1-5; DNA: TGTGCCAGCAGATTGACAGGGAATCAGCTCCAGCATTTT; CDR3: CASRLTGNQLQHF
size: .; D: .; V: TRBV6-6; J: TRBJ2-3; DNA: TGTGCCAGCGCGGGGCCGGGGGGCGGTTTGGATACGCAGTATTTT; CDR3: CASAGPGGGLDTQYF
size: once; D: .; V: TRBV7-3; J: TRBJ2-1; DNA: TGTGCCAGCAGCTTAAAGGAGTACTATGAGCAGTTCTTC; CDR3: CASSLKEYYEQFF
size: few; D: .; V: TRBV30; J: TRBJ1-1; DNA: TGTGCCTGGAGCGGGGAGTTACTGGGCACTGAAGCTTTCTTT; CDR3: CAWSGELLGTEAFF
size: .; D: .; V: TRBV6-6; J: TRBJ2-1; DNA: TGTGCCAGCAGTTTTCGGACTGGGTCTGGATACAATGAGCAGTTCTTC; CDR3: CASSFRTGSGYNEQFF
size: .; D: .; V: TRBV5-1; J: TRBJ1-4; DNA: TGCGCCAGCAGCTTGGAGTCTAATGAAAAACTGTTTTTT; CDR3: CASSLESNEKLFF
size: .; D: TRBD1; V: TRBV5-1; J: TRBJ2-1; DNA: TGCGCCAGCGGGGACAGAAATGAGCAGTTCTTC; CDR3: CASGDRNEQFF
size: once; D: .; V: TRBV28; J: TRBJ1-4; DNA: TGTGCCAGCAGTTTACCGGGGGATGAAAAACTGTTTTTT; CDR3: CASSLPGDEKLFF
size: .; D: .; V: TRBV19; J: TRBJ1-5; DNA: TGTGCCAGTAGGACGACAGGTTTCCAGCCCCAGCATTTT; CDR3: CASRTTGFQPQHF
size: .; D: .; V: TRBV14; J: TRBJ1-6; DNA: TGTGCCAGCAGCCTGGGACTGACGAATTCACCCCTCCACTTT; CDR3: CASSLGLTNSPLHF
size: few; D: TRBD1; V: TRBV27; J: TRBJ2-2; DNA: TGTGCCAGCACCGCCGGGACAGGGTGGAACACCGGGGAGCTGTTTTTT; CDR3: CASTAGTGWNTGELFF
size: few; D: .; V: TRBV28; J: TRBJ1-5; DNA: TGTGCCAGCGGGTCTAGCAATCAGCCCCAGCATTTT; CDR3: CASGSSNQPQHF
size: .; D: .; V: TRBV5-8; J: TRBJ2-1; DNA: TGTGCCAGCAGCTCCATCAGGGAGCAGTTCTTC; CDR3: CASSSIREQFF
size: .; D: .; V: TRBV29-1; J: TRBJ1-2; DNA: TGCAGCGTTGGGGGGGTCAATGGCTACACCTTC; CDR3: CSVGGVNGYTF
size: .; D: .; V: TRBV6-2/TRBV6-3; J: TRBJ1-5; DNA: TGTGCCAGCAGTTCTGACAGGAGCAATCAGCCCCAGCATTTT; CDR3: CASSSDRSNQPQHF